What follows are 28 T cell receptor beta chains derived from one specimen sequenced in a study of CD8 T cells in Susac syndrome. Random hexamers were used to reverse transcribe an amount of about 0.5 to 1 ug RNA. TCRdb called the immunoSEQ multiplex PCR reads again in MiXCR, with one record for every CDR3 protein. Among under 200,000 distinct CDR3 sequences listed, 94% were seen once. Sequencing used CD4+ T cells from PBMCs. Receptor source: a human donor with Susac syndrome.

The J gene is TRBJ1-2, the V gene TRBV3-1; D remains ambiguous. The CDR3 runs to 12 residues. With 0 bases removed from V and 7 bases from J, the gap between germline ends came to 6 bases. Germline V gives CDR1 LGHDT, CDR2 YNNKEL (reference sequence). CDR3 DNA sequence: TGTGCCAGCAGCCAAGATCTATCTGGCTACACCTTC. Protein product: CASSQDLSGYTF. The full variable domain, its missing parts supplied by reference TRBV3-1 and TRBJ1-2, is DTAVSQTPKYLVTQMGNDKSIKCEQNLGHDTMYWYKQDSKKFLKIMFSYNNKELIINETVPNRFSPKSPDKAHLNLHINSLELGDSAVYFCASSQDLSGYTFGSGTRLTVV.

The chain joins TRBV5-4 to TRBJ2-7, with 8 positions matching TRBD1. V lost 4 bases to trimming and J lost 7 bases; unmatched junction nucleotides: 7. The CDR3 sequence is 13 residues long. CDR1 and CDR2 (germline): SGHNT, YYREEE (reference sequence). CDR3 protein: CASSTQDREEQYF. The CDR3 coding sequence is TGTGCCAGCAGCACCCAGGACAGGGAGGAGCAGTACTTC. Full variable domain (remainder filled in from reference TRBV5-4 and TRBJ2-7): ETGVTQSPTHLIKTRGQQVTLRCSSQSGHNTVSWYQQALGQGPQFIFQYYREEENGRGNFPPRFSGLQFPNYSSELNVNALELDDSALYLCASSTQDREEQYFGPGTRLTVT.

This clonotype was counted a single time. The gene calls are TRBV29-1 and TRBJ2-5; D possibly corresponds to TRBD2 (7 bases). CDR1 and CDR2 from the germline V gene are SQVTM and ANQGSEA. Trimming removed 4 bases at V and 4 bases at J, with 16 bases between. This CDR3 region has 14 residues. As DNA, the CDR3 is TGCAGCGTTGGGGGGGGCTCCGGCGGAGAGACCCAGTACTTC. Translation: CSVGGGSGGETQYF.

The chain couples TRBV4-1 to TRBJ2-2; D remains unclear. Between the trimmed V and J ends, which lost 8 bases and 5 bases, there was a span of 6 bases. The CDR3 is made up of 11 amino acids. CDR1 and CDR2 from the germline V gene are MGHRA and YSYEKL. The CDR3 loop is CASRTTGELFF. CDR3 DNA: TGCGCCAGCCGTACTACCGGGGAGCTGTTTTTT.

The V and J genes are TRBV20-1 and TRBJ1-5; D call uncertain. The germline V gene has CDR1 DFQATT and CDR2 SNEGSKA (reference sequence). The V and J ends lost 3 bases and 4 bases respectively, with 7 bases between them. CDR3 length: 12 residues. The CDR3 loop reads CSARYGNQPQHF. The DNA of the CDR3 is TGCAGTGCTAGGTACGGTAATCAGCCCCAGCATTTT.

CDR3 in amino acids: CSARTPAGAGQEQFF. The CDR3 DNA follows: TGCAGTGCCCGGACCCCGGCAGGGGCGGGACAGGAGCAGTTCTTC. The chain employs TRBV20-1 and TRBJ2-1; tentative D call: TRBD1 (7 bases). The germline CDR1 and CDR2 sequences are DFQATT and SNEGSKA (reference sequence). Trimming shortened V by 6 bases and J by 10 bases, and 25 bases separated the two germline ends. There are 15 residues in the CDR3.

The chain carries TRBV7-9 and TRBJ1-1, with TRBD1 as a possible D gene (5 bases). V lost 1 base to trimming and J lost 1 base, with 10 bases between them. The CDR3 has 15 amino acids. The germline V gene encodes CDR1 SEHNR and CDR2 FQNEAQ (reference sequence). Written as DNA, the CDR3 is TGTGCCAGCAGCTTAGAGGACGGGGGGAACACTGAAGCTTTCTTT. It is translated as CASSLEDGGNTEAFF.

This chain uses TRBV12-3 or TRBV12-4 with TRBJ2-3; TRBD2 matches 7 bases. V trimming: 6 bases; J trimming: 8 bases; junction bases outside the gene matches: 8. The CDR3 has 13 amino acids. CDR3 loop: CASRGGTPGTQYF. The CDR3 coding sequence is TGTGCCAGCAGGGGGGGGACGCCTGGTACGCAGTATTTT.

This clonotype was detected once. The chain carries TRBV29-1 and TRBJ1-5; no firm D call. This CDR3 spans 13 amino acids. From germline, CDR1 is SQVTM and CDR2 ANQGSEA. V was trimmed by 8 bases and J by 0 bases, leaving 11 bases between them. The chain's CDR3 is CSFQENSNQPQHF. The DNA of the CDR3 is TGCAGCTTCCAGGAGAATAGCAATCAGCCCCAGCATTTT.

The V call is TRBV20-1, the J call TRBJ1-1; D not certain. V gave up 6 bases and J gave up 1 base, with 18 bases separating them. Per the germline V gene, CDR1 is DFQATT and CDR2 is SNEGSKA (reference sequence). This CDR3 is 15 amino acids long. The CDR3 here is CSAPSPVLGNTEAFF. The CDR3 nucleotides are TGCAGTGCCCCTTCCCCGGTCTTGGGGAACACTGAAGCTTTCTTT.

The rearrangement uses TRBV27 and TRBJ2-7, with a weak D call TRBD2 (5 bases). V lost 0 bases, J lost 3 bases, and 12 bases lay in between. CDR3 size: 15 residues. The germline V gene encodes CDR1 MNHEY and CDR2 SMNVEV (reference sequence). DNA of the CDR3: TGTGCCAGCAGTTTATCGGCGGGCTCGTTCTACGAGCAGTACTTC. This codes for CASSLSAGSFYEQYF.

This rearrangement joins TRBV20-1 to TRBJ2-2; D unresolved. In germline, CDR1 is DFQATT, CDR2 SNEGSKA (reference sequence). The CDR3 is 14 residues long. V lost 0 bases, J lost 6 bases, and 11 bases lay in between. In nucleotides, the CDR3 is TGCAGTGCTAGAGATAACGGGTTCGCCGGGGAGCTGTTTTTT. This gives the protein CSARDNGFAGELFF.

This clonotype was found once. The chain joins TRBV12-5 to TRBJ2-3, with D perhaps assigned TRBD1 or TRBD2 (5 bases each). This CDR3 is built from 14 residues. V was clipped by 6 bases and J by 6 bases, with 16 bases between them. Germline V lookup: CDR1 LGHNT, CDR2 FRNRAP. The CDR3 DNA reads TGTGCTAGTGGAACGTGGGGGATGGATGATACGCAGTATTTT. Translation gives CASGTWGMDDTQYF.

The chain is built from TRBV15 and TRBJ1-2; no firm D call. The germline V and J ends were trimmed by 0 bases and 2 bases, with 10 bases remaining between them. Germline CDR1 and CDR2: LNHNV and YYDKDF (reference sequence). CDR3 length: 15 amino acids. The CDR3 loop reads CATSRDLIGNYGYTF. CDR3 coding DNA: TGTGCCACCAGCAGAGATCTAATCGGAAACTATGGCTACACCTTC.

The CDR3 region has the DNA TGTGCCAGCAGCTCCCAGATAGCAACCCAGTACTTC. This translates into CASSSQIATQYF. The chain has TRBV7-9 and TRBJ2-5; D is ambiguous. The ends were cut back, 4 bases at V and 8 bases at J, with 11 bases in the middle. The CDR3 is made up of 12 amino acids. Germline lookup yields CDR1 SEHNR and CDR2 FQNEAQ (reference sequence).

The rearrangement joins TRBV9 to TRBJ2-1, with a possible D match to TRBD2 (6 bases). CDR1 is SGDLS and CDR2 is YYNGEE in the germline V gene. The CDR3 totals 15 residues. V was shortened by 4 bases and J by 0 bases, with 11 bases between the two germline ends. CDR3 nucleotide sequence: TGTGCCAGCAGCCGAGCGGGTAGCTCCTACAATGAGCAGTTCTTC. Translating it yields CASSRAGSSYNEQFF. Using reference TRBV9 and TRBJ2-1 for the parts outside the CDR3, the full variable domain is DSGVTQTPKHLITATGQRVTLRCSPRSGDLSVYWYQQSLDQGLQFLIQYYNGEERAKGNILERFSAQQFPDLHSELNLSSLELGDSALYFCASSRAGSSYNEQFFGPGTRLTVL.

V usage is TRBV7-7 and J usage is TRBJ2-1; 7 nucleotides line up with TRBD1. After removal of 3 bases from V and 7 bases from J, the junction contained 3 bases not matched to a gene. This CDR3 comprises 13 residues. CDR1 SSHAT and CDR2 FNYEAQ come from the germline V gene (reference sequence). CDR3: CASSLETGNEQFF. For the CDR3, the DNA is TGTGCCAGCAGCTTGGAGACAGGGAATGAGCAGTTCTTC.

The CDR3 reads CASSFTGTDNSPLHF. The DNA for the CDR3 is TGTGCCAGCAGCTTTACCGGGACAGACAATTCACCCCTCCACTTT. The chain couples TRBV11-2 to TRBJ1-6, with 7 bases that match TRBD1. From germline, CDR1 is SGHAT and CDR2 FQNNGV. The CDR3 has 15 residues. The ends lost 3 bases at V and 7 bases at J; junction bases unmatched: 6.

The CDR3 spells CASSDYRQAQPSSYNSPLHF. The CDR3 DNA sequence: TGTGCCAGCAGTGACTACCGACAGGCTCAACCAAGCTCCTATAATTCACCCCTCCACTTT. This chain uses TRBV25-1 with TRBJ1-6, with D possibly being TRBD1 (6 bases). The CDR3 loop spans 20 amino acids. V gave up 3 bases and J gave up 0 bases, with 21 bases separating them. Germline V gene data show CDR1 as MGHDK and CDR2 as SYGVNS.

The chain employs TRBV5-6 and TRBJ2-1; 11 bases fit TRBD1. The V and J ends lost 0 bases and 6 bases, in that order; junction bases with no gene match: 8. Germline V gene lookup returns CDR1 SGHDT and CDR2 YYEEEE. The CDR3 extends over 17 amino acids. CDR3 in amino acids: CASSLGPSGQGGNEQFF. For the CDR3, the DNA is TGTGCCAGCAGCTTGGGGCCTTCGGGACAGGGGGGCAATGAGCAGTTCTTC.

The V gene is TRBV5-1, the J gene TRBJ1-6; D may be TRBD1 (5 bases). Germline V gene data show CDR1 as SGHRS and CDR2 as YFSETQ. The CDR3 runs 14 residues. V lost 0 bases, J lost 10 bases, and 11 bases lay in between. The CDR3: CASSLEAGSSPLHF. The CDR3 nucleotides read TGCGCCAGCAGCTTGGAGGCAGGGTCCTCACCCCTCCACTTT.

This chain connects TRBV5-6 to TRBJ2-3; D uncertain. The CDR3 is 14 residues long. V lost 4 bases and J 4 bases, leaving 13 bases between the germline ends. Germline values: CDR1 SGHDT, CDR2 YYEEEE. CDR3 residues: CASSVVWNADTQYF. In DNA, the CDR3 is TGTGCCAGCAGCGTGGTGTGGAACGCAGATACGCAGTATTTT.

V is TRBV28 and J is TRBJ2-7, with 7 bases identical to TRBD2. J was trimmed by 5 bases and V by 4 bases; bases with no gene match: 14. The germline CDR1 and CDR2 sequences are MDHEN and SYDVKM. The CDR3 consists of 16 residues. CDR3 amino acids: CASSSGGLGSGDEQYF. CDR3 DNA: TGTGCCAGCAGTTCGGGAGGATTGGGTAGCGGCGACGAGCAGTACTTC.

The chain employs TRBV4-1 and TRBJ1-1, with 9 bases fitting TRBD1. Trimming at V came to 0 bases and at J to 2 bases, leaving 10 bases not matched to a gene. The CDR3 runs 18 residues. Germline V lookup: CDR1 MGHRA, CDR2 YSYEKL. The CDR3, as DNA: TGCGCCAGCAGCCAAGAAGTAGTCACAGGGGGCTCAAACACTGAAGCTTTCTTT. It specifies CASSQEVVTGGSNTEAFF.

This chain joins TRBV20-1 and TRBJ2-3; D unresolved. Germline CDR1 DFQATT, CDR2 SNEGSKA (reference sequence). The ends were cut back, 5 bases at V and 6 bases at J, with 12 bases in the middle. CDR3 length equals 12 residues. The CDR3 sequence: CSALGLGDTQYF. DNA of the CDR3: TGCAGTGCTCTCGGATTAGGGGATACGCAGTATTTT.

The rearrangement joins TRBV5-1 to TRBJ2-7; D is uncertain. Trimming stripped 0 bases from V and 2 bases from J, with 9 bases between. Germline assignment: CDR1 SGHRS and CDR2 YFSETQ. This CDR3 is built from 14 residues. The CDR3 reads CASSLVVGPYEQYF. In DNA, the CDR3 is TGCGCCAGCAGCTTGGTAGTGGGTCCCTACGAGCAGTACTTC.

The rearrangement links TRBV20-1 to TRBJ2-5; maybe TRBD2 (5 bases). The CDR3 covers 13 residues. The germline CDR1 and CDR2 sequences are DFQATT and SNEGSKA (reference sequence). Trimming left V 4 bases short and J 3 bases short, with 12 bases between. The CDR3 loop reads CSATVVGKETQYF. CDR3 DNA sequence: TGCAGTGCTACCGTGGTCGGGAAAGAGACCCAGTACTTC.

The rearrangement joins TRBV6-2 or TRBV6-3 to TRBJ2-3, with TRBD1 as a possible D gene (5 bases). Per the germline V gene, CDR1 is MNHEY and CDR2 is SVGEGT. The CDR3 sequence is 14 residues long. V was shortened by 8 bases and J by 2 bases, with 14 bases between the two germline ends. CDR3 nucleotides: TGTGCCAGCGGGAAAGACAGAATCACAGATACGCAGTATTTT. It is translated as CASGKDRITDTQYF.